The present TCR beta chain was sequenced within a study of blood T cell repertoires in COVID-19 (dated by TCRdb to the early 2020s). For the wider study: Samples covering the acute and convalescent phases of COVID-19 were provided by collaborators in the United States, Italy and Spain. A de-identified subject ID, COVID-19 status, age in years and sex were almost always included in the sample metadata. Samples came from the ongoing ImmuneRACE study (first 160 participants) plus 1,254 subjects from 6 global collaborators. Where available, HLA class I and class II types were obtained from metadata supplied by the sample provider rather than from assay-based typing. The repertoires were released in a freely available public database intended as a resource for research on the immune response to SARS-CoV-2. The prospective study material was composed of cDNA or gDNA derived from T cells, B-cell-depleted T cells, or PBMCs. Subjects who had been exposed to COVID-19, were actively infected with it, or had recovered from it provided the deeply sampled blood TCRbeta repertoires that made up the dataset. General study outcomes and caveats: Clinical and demographic metadata were provided uncurated, with the amount varying by source and participant.

Another Seattle source contributed samples from volunteer blood donors who had recovered from COVID-19. The collaborating institutions used their own protocols to collect whole blood in K2EDTA tubes. For TCRbeta analysis, collaborator samples were shipped as frozen whole blood, as isolated PBMCs, or as DNA extracted from either sample type. In the case of this clone: Its antigen target is currently unknown. No clone much larger than this one lies a single base away; base qualities are absent.

TCRbeta CDR3 regions were amplified from genomic DNA by means of the immunoSEQ Assay, a bias-controlled multiplex PCR. The source study handled its data this way. Nucleated cell counts per sample were estimated from amplification of reference gene primers within the assay. Sequence reads were collapsed and filtered to measure the absolute abundance of every unique TCRbeta CDR3 rearrangement. Productive Simpson clonality was computed per sample as the square root of Simpson's diversity index over productive rearrangements. TCRdb carries this immuneACCESS record with in-frame sequences only. Its versions omit some clonotypes, under half of them owing to an unresolved V gene in the studies checked, with the rest unexplained. Clone size and the V and J calls come from that table; the DNA yielded D and trimming. In this sample the table shows 300,000 to 400,000 clones, approximately 90% of which occur a single time. 2.5% to 4% of the sample belongs to the ten largest clones.

This sequence originates from a young woman who had recovered from COVID-19. What was sequenced was peripheral blood.

The CDR3 corresponds to CASSSLAASTDTQYF. The DNA sequence follows: TGTGCCAGCAGTTCACTAGCGGCTAGCACAGATACGCAGTATTTT. The chain uses TRBV6-2 or TRBV6-3 and TRBJ2-3, with 8 junctional bases fitting TRBD2. The germline V gene sets CDR1 to MNHEY and CDR2 to SVGEGT. Spanning cysteine to phenylalanine, the CDR3 consists of 15 amino acids. This entry keeps only the CDR3 DNA: 45 bases, framed from base 1. Germline trimming amounts to 4 bases on V and 0 bases on J, with 3 as the count of junction bases outside the gene matches.